Shown below are 9 T cell receptor beta chains from a single sample sequenced in a study of radiation and T cells in renal cell carcinoma. As to time point: blood 4 weeks post-SBRT, at nephrectomy. The treatment: 15 Gy SBRT to primary tumor, nephrectomy 4 weeks later. Profiling relied on immunoSEQ multiplex PCR, and the TCRdb table lists in-frame clones only, not all of them. The top ten hold around 9.4% of the sample, which has approximately 92,000 clones, around 85% seen once. Source: blood, taken from a patient whose treatment included radiotherapy and nephrectomy. The receptor source for this set is a man aged 45-65 years with renal cell carcinoma.

This rearrangement joins TRBV2 to TRBJ2-2; weak D call: TRBD1 (6 bases). The CDR3 consists of 14 residues. V was cut by 6 bases and J by 6 bases, with 14 bases left in between. From germline, CDR1 is SNHLY and CDR2 FYNNEI. CDR3 loop: CASSRTGFPGELFF. DNA of the CDR3: TGTGCCAGCAGCAGAACAGGGTTCCCCGGGGAGCTGTTTTTT.

The chain carries TRBV19 and TRBJ2-1; 9 positions agree with TRBD2. CDR1 and CDR2 (germline): LNHDA, SQIVND (reference sequence). V lost 1 base and J lost 7; bases outside the gene matches: 5. CDR3 length: 15 amino acids. The CDR3 here is CASSIGRTSANEQFF. The CDR3 DNA reads as TGTGCCAGTAGTATAGGGAGGACTAGCGCTAATGAGCAGTTCTTC.

V usage is TRBV30 and J usage is TRBJ2-2; D is unresolved. In germline, CDR1 is GTSNPN, CDR2 SVGIG (reference sequence). This CDR3 contains 14 residues. Between the trimmed V and J ends, which lost 0 bases and 3 bases, there was a span of 8 bases. This CDR3 reads CAWSVGPDTGELFF. As DNA, the CDR3 is TGTGCCTGGAGTGTAGGACCCGACACCGGGGAGCTGTTTTTT. Full variable domain (remainder filled in from reference TRBV30 and TRBJ2-2): SQTIHQWPATLVQPVGSPLSLECTVEGTSNPNLYWYRQAAGRGLQLLFYSVGIGQISSEVPQNLSASRPQDRQFILSSKKLLLSDSGFYLCAWSVGPDTGELFFGEGSRLTVL.

This chain connects TRBV7-8 to TRBJ2-7; 10 bases agree with TRBD2. Germline CDR1 reads SGHVS; CDR2 reads FQNEAQ. Trimming took 5 bases from V and 6 from J; bases not matched to a gene: 7. This CDR3 spans 14 amino acids. The CDR3 is CASSLSGREGEQYF. The CDR3 coding sequence is TGTGCCAGCAGCCTCAGCGGGAGGGAGGGCGAGCAGTACTTC. The whole variable domain, filled in from reference TRBV7-8 and TRBJ2-7, reads GAGVSQSPRYKVAKRGQDVALRCDPISGHVSLFWYQQALGQGPEFLTYFQNEAQLDKSGLPSDRFFAERPEGSVSTLKIQRTQQEDSAVYLCASSLSGREGEQYFGPGTRLTVT.

The rearrangement joins TRBV27 to TRBJ2-7, with TRBD1 matching 7 bases. Trimming took 5 bases from V and 1 from J; bases not matched to a gene: 14. CDR1 and CDR2 (germline): MNHEY, SMNVEV (reference sequence). The CDR3 contains 17 residues. This CDR3 reads CASSPSPPTGSSYEQYF. The DNA of the CDR3 is TGTGCCAGCAGTCCTTCTCCTCCGACAGGGTCGTCCTACGAGCAGTACTTC.

CDR3: CASSLQGYEQYF. The CDR3 nucleotides are TGTGCCAGCAGCTTACAGGGCTACGAGCAGTACTTC. The J gene is TRBJ2-7, the V gene TRBV7-6; a weak D match, TRBD1 (5 bases). This CDR3 comprises 12 residues. CDR1 SGHVS and CDR2 FNYEAQ come from the germline V gene. V was pared by 2 bases and J by 3 bases, with 5 bases between.

The chain recombines TRBV5-1 with TRBJ2-1; 8 nucleotides agree with TRBD1. The CDR3 is made up of 15 amino acids. In germline, CDR1 is SGHRS, CDR2 YFSETQ. V gave up 4 bases and J gave up 2 bases; unmatched junction bases: 5. Written as DNA, the CDR3 is TGCGCCAGCAGCAAAGGACAGGGAGCCTACAATGAGCAGTTCTTC. It codes for CASSKGQGAYNEQFF.

The chain couples TRBV7-8 to TRBJ1-2; tentatively, D is TRBD1 (5 bases). V was shortened by 5 bases and J by 3 bases, with 13 bases between the two germline ends. CDR1 SGHVS and CDR2 FQNEAQ come from the germline V gene. The CDR3 consists of 14 residues. For the CDR3, the DNA is TGTGCCAGCAGCCTCAGGGCTAAGGACTATGGCTACACCTTC. This sequence encodes CASSLRAKDYGYTF.

This chain connects TRBV7-9 to TRBJ1-2; 7 nucleotides align to TRBD1. CDR1 is SEHNR, CDR2 FQNEAQ, per germline (reference sequence). V lost 3 bases, J lost 8 bases, and 6 bases stayed unmatched. This CDR3 comprises 13 residues. DNA for the CDR3: TGTGCCAGCAGCTTTCGAGGGGGCCAGGGCTACACCTTC. Its translation: CASSFRGGQGYTF.